This T cell receptor (beta chain) is drawn from a study of T cell changes during pregnancy in multiple sclerosis (dated by TCRdb to 2018 to 2020). A note on the overall study: Changes in the T cell repertoire over the course of pregnancy were examined in this study in women with multiple sclerosis.

Based on the germline V gene, the CDR1 and CDR2 sequences are KGHSH and LQKENI. Counted from cysteine to phenylalanine, this CDR3 has 15 amino acids. CDR3 DNA only is kept here, 45 bases in frame from base 1. V loses 0 bases, J loses 10 bases, and the germline ends lie 15 bases apart. On this clone: The specificity of this receptor is unknown. No per-base quality is available; no much larger clone lies one base away.

The library was built by means of the immunoSEQ multiplex PCR assay. TCRdb re-hosts the immuneACCESS table, in-frame sequences only. Its copies lack some clones; in the studies checked, an unresolved V gene accounts for under half of them, and the cause for the rest is not known. Present in this sample are about 46,000 clones, 92% of which were seen just once. The top ten clonotypes cover roughly 0.34% of the sample. This receptor chain uses TRBV18 and TRBJ1-4, with TRBD1 perhaps the D gene, on 5 matching bases. The TCR comes from a female donor in good health, enrolled as a control in a pregnancy study. The source was CD4+ T cells from peripheral blood mononuclear cells, collected in the second trimester of pregnancy. Here the CDR3 is given as CASSPPWEGSGKLFF. Read as DNA, the sequence is TGTGCCAGCTCACCACCTTGGGAGGGGAGTGGAAAACTGTTTTTT.